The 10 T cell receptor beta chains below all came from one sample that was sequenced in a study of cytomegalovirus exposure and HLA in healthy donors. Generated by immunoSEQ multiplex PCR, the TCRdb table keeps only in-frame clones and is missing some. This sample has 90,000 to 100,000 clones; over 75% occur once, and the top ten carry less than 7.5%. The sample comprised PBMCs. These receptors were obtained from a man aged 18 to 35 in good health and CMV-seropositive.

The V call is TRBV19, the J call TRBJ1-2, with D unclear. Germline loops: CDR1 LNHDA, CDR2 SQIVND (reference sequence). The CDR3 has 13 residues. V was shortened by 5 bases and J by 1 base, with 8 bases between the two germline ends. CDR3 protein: CASSGRHNYGYTF. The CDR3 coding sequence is TGTGCCAGTAGTGGCAGACATAACTATGGCTACACCTTC.

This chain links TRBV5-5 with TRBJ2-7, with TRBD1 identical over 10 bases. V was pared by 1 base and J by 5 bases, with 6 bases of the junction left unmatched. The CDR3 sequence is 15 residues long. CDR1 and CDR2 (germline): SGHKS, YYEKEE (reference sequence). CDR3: CASSLPDRGINEQYF. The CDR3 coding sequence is TGTGCCAGCAGCTTGCCGGACAGGGGGATAAACGAGCAGTACTTC.

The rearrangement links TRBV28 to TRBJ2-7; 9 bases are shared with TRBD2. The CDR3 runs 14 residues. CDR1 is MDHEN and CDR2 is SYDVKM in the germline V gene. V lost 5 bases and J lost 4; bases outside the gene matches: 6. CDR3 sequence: CASSTGLAEYEQYF. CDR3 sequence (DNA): TGTGCCAGCAGTACGGGACTAGCTGAATACGAGCAGTACTTC.

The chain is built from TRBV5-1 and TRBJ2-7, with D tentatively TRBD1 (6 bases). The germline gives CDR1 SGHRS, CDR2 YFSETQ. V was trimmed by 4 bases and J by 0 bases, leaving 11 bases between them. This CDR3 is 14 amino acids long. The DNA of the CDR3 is TGCGCCAGCAGCCTGACAGGAACCTCCTACGAGCAGTACTTC. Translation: CASSLTGTSYEQYF.

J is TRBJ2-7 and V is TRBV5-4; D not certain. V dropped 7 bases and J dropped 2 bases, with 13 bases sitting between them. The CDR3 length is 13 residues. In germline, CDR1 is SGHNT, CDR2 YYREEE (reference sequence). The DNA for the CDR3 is TGTGCCAGCCAAGTGGCAGATACCTACGAGCAGTACTTC. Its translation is CASQVADTYEQYF.

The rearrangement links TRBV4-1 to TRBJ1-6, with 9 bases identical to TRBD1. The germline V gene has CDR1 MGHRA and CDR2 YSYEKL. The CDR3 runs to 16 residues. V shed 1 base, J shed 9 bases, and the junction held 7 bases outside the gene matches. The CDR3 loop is CASSQVTGGAGSPLHF. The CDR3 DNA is TGCGCCAGCAGCCAAGTAACAGGGGGCGCGGGTTCACCCCTCCACTTT.

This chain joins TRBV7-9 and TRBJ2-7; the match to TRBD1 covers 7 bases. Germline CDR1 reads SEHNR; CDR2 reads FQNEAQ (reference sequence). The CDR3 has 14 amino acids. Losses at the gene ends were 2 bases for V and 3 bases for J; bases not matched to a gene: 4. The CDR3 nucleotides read TGTGCCAGCAGCTTAACGACAGGGCTCTACGAGCAGTACTTC. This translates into CASSLTTGLYEQYF.

The CDR3 region is CASSLWGQGAYEQYF. In DNA form, the CDR3 reads TGTGCCAGCAGTTTATGGGGACAGGGGGCGTACGAGCAGTACTTC. This chain connects TRBV28 to TRBJ2-7; 12 positions match TRBD1. The CDR3 has 15 residues. The V gene's germline CDR1 is MDHEN and CDR2 SYDVKM. The V segment lost 0 bases and the J segment 4 bases; nucleotides outside the gene matches: 1.

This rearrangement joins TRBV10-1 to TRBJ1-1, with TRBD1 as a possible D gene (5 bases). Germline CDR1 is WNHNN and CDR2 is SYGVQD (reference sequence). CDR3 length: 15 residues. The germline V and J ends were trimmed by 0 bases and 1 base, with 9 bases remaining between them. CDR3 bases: TGCGCCAGCAGTGAGTCCGCGGGGGAGAACACTGAAGCTTTCTTT. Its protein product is CASSESAGENTEAFF.

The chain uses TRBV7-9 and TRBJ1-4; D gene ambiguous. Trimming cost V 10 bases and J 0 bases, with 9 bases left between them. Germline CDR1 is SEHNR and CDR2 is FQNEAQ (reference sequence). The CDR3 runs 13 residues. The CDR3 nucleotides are TGTGCCACCAAGCTTGCAACTAATGAAAAACTGTTTTTT. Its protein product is CATKLATNEKLFF.